This T cell receptor beta chain was captured by sequencing in a study of cytomegalovirus exposure and HLA in healthy donors. General study results and limits: In vitro work confirmed that a few CMV-associated chains recognize CMV antigens. For cytomegalovirus status, the classifier reportedly gave diagnoses with high specificity and sensitivity. A highly shared variant cluster was judged a likely technical artifact.

The PCR made use of 60 Vbeta and 13 Jbeta primers. The protocol was immunoSEQ multiplex PCR, while the TCRdb copy is restricted to in-frame clones and leaves out a portion. The data hold about 150,000 clones, with 76% observed a single time. As concerns this clone: What it binds is unknown.

This receptor was obtained from a man aged 35 to 55 in good health and CMV-seronegative. Sequencing used PBMCs.

As DNA, the CDR3 is TGTGCCAGCAGCCAAAAACAGGAATCCAACGAGCAGTACTTC. Its protein product is CASSQKQESNEQYF. The chain employs TRBV14 and TRBJ2-7, with TRBD1 as a possible D gene (5 bases). The length of the CDR3 is 14 residues. The germline V gene encodes CDR1 SGHDN and CDR2 FVKESK. Trimming pared 2 bases from V and 5 bases from J, leaving 13 bases between.